The 12 T cell receptor beta chains presented below share a single source sample, sequenced in a study of T cell changes during pregnancy in multiple sclerosis. Clones were sequenced by immunoSEQ multiplex PCR, and TCRdb holds only the in-frame ones, with some missing. This sample yields over 50,000 clones, of which approximately 92% are seen a single time; about 2.3% belongs to the top ten. The sample in question was peripheral blood, obtained in the first trimester of pregnancy. The receptors shown here come from a female donor with multiple sclerosis, enrolled in a pregnancy study.

This CDR3 is CASSLGANQPQHF. The CDR3 nucleotides are TGTGCCAGCAGCCTGGGGGCAAACCAGCCCCAGCATTTT. The chain uses TRBV9 and TRBJ1-5, with a possible D match to TRBD1 (6 bases). The CDR3 has 13 residues. Trimming shortened V by 4 bases and J by 7 bases, and 12 bases separated the two germline ends. Germline CDR1 is SGDLS and CDR2 is YYNGEE.

This chain connects TRBV5-5 to TRBJ2-7; TRBD1 matches at 7 bases. The CDR3 sequence is 14 residues long. Germline-derived CDR1 and CDR2 are SGHKS and YYEKEE (reference sequence). Losses at the gene ends were 2 bases for V and 5 bases for J; bases not matched to a gene: 7. Written as DNA, the CDR3 is TGTGCCAGCAGCTTCCTTAGGGGGCTGAACGAGCAGTACTTC. The encoded protein is CASSFLRGLNEQYF.

This chain uses TRBV2 with TRBJ1-1, with D unresolved. Germline CDR1 reads SNHLY; CDR2 reads FYNNEI. The CDR3 length is 15 residues. V was trimmed by 6 bases and J by 1 base, leaving 15 bases between them. CDR3 in DNA: TGTGCCAGCAGCGAAAAGCGGCAGAAGAACACTGAAGCTTTCTTT. This codes for CASSEKRQKNTEAFF.

The CDR3 nucleotides are TGTGCCAGCAGTTTCGGGGATAGGGAAGCTTTCTTT. As protein: CASSFGDREAFF. The V gene is TRBV28, the J gene TRBJ1-1; D is ambiguous. V lost 3 bases and J 8 bases, leaving 10 bases between the germline ends. Germline assignment: CDR1 MDHEN and CDR2 SYDVKM. The CDR3 consists of 12 residues.

V gene TRBV9 combines with J gene TRBJ1-1; the match to TRBD1 covers 8 bases. CDR3 length: 14 amino acids. CDR1 is SGDLS and CDR2 is YYNGEE in the germline V gene. Trimming cost V 2 bases and J 1 base; bases outside gene matches: 1. The CDR3, as DNA: TGTGCCAGCAGCGTTGGACAGGGGAACACTGAAGCTTTCTTT. Protein sequence: CASSVGQGNTEAFF.

This chain connects TRBV7-8 to TRBJ2-7; 8 nucleotides match TRBD2. CDR1 is SGHVS, CDR2 FQNEAQ, per germline. The CDR3 is made up of 19 amino acids. Trimming took 1 base from V and 2 from J; bases not matched to a gene: 16. The CDR3 region is CASSLGKAGGPISAYEQYF. The CDR3 bases are TGTGCCAGCAGCTTAGGTAAGGCGGGAGGCCCGATCAGCGCCTACGAGCAGTACTTC. The full variable domain, completed using reference TRBV7-8 and TRBJ2-7, is GAGVSQSPRYKVAKRGQDVALRCDPISGHVSLFWYQQALGQGPEFLTYFQNEAQLDKSGLPSDRFFAERPEGSVSTLKIQRTQQEDSAVYLCASSLGKAGGPISAYEQYFGPGTRLTVT.

The chain recombines TRBV5-6 with TRBJ2-2, with D perhaps matching TRBD2 (5 bases). V was trimmed by 4 bases and J by 4 bases, leaving 17 bases between them. Germline V CDR1 and CDR2: SGHDT, YYEEEE. The CDR3 contains 16 residues. The CDR3 sequence is CASSRMGGGGTGELFF. As DNA, the CDR3 is TGTGCCAGCAGCCGCATGGGCGGAGGTGGCACCGGGGAGCTGTTTTTT. Full variable domain (remainder filled in from reference TRBV5-6 and TRBJ2-2): DAGVTQSPTHLIKTRGQQVTLRCSPKSGHDTVSWYQQALGQGPQFIFQYYEEEERQRGNFPDRFSGHQFPNYSSELNVNALLLGDSALYLCASSRMGGGGTGELFFGEGSRLTVL.

The chain couples TRBV5-4 to TRBJ1-2; tentative D call: TRBD1 (6 bases). V lost 4 bases and J lost 5, with 15 bases in between. Germline lookup yields CDR1 SGHNT and CDR2 YYREEE (reference sequence). This CDR3 spans 14 amino acids. In nucleotides, the CDR3 is TGTGCCAGCAGCACCGGGACAAGGGCATATGGCTACACCTTC. The encoded protein is CASSTGTRAYGYTF.

The chain couples TRBV28 to TRBJ2-7, with 9 bases fitting TRBD1. Trimming cost V 4 bases and J 1 base; bases outside gene matches: 8. CDR1 and CDR2 (germline): MDHEN, SYDVKM. The CDR3 loop spans 16 amino acids. The CDR3 here is CASSSPGQGRSYEQYF. Written as DNA, the CDR3 is TGTGCCAGCAGTTCTCCGGGACAGGGAAGGTCCTACGAGCAGTACTTC.

The chain employs TRBV7-2 and TRBJ2-7; 10 nucleotides align to TRBD2. V shed 1 base and J 4 bases; nucleotides not matched to a gene: 7. Germline-derived CDR1 and CDR2 are SGHTA and FQGNSA. This CDR3 has 16 residues. This CDR3 is CASSLGSLAGAYEQYF. The CDR3 coding sequence is TGTGCCAGCAGCTTAGGATCCCTAGCGGGAGCTTACGAGCAGTACTTC.

This chain uses TRBV28 with TRBJ2-3; TRBD2 matches 9 bases. Germline CDR1 and CDR2: MDHEN and SYDVKM. Trimming at V came to 4 bases and at J to 0 bases, leaving 5 bases not matched to a gene. The CDR3 extends over 16 amino acids. In nucleotides, the CDR3 is TGTGCCAGCAGTTCCGTGACTAGCGGAAGCACAGATACGCAGTATTTT. This sequence encodes CASSSVTSGSTDTQYF.

The chain is built from TRBV29-1 and TRBJ2-5, with TRBD1 identical over 8 bases. Germline CDR1 and CDR2: SQVTM and ANQGSEA. After removal of 3 bases from V and 0 bases from J, the junction contained 6 bases not matched to a gene. The CDR3 loop spans 15 amino acids. CDR3 protein: CSVERWTGYQETQYF. CDR3 in DNA: TGCAGCGTTGAGAGGTGGACAGGGTACCAAGAGACCCAGTACTTC.